What follows are 17 T cell receptor beta chains derived from one specimen sequenced in a study of blood T cells in healthy people across ages. Alongside a J-beta primer mix, a sample-barcoded 5' primer served in a second PCR lasting roughly 7 to 11 cycles. TCRdb recomputed calls from the 5' RACE reads with MiXCR, one row per CDR3 protein. Of a few hundred thousand distinct CDR3 sequences in the sample, 27% were seen once. Sequencing was done on a sample of blood. The receptors were gathered from an older woman in good health.

The count of this clonotype is one. This chain uses TRBV7-2 with TRBJ2-7; D is possibly TRBD2 (5 bases). The germline CDR1 and CDR2 sequences are SGHTA and FQGNSA. The V end was cut by 4 bases, the J end by 3 bases, with 16 bases between. The CDR3 spans 15 residues. The CDR3 DNA follows: TGTGCCAGCAGCTGGACTTACAGCGGAGGCTACGAGCAGTACTTC. Translated, it gives CASSWTYSGGYEQYF.

V gene TRBV5-1 combines with J gene TRBJ2-7, with D possibly matching TRBD2 (6 bases). In germline, CDR1 is SGHRS, CDR2 YFSETQ. This CDR3 has 15 residues. Trimming pared 3 bases from V and 3 bases from J, leaving 16 bases between. CDR3 sequence reads: CASSYRLGDGYEQYF. The CDR3 DNA is TGCGCCAGCAGCTACCGACTAGGGGACGGCTACGAGCAGTACTTC.

The V call is TRBV6-6, the J call TRBJ2-5; unclear D gene. V was clipped by 10 bases and J by 4 bases, with 16 bases between them. The germline gives CDR1 MNHNY, CDR2 SVGAGI (reference sequence). The CDR3 runs 13 residues. The chain's CDR3 is CATHGQDGETQYF. The CDR3 DNA is TGTGCCACCCACGGGCAGGATGGAGAGACCCAGTACTTC.

The genes are TRBV6-5 and TRBJ1-4; D is possibly TRBD1 (5 bases). The germline V gene encodes CDR1 MNHEY and CDR2 SVGAGI. V dropped 2 bases and J dropped 1 base, with 14 bases sitting between them. The CDR3 extends over 17 amino acids. The chain's CDR3 is CASSYEVRGVTNEKLFF. As DNA, the CDR3 is TGTGCCAGCAGTTACGAGGTCCGAGGGGTAACTAATGAAAAACTGTTTTTT.

This clonotype turned up a few times. The chain is built from TRBV7-9 and TRBJ1-4; D unresolved. This CDR3 spans 14 amino acids. V shed 4 bases and J shed 3 bases, with 9 bases lying between them. CDR1 is SEHNR and CDR2 is FQNEAQ in the germline V gene (reference sequence). The CDR3 loop reads CASSSGFSNEKLFF. The DNA of the CDR3 is TGTGCCAGCAGCTCCGGGTTTTCTAATGAAAAACTGTTTTTT. The full variable domain, rest sourced from reference TRBV7-9 and TRBJ1-4, is DTGVSQNPRHKITKRGQNVTFRCDPISEHNRLYWYRQTLGQGPEFLTYFQNEAQLEKSRLLSDRFSAERPKGSFSTLEIQRTEQGDSAMYLCASSSGFSNEKLFFGSGTQLSVL.

The chain uses TRBV11-1 and TRBJ2-3; 10 bases match TRBD2. The CDR3 consists of 17 residues. V trimming: 3 bases; J trimming: 3 bases; junction bases outside the gene matches: 9. In germline, CDR1 is SGHAT, CDR2 FQDESV (reference sequence). CDR3 sequence (DNA): TGTGCCAGCAGCTTGGGGGAGCGGGGGGGCCCGACAGATACGCAGTATTTT. Translated, it gives CASSLGERGGPTDTQYF. Using reference TRBV11-1 and TRBJ2-3 for the parts outside the CDR3, the full variable domain is EAEVAQSPRYKITEKSQAVAFWCDPISGHATLYWYRQILGQGPELLVQFQDESVVDDSQLPKDRFSAERLKGVDSTLKIQPAELGDSAMYLCASSLGERGGPTDTQYFGPGTRLTVL.

The rearrangement links TRBV6-5 to TRBJ1-2, with 8 bases fitting TRBD1. The length of the CDR3 is 14 residues. With 6 bases clipped from V and 7 bases from J, the junction kept 10 bases outside the gene matches. Looked up from germline, CDR1 is MNHEY and CDR2 is SVGAGI. The CDR3 nucleotides are TGTGCCAGCAGCAAACTCGGACAGGGCGGTGGCTACACCTTC. It codes for CASSKLGQGGGYTF.

This chain connects TRBV7-2 to TRBJ2-1; the match to TRBD1 covers 8 bases. Near its end, the DNA agrees better with TRBJ2-5, so the J call may be wrong. Germline CDR1 is SGHTA and CDR2 is FQGNSA. The CDR3 has 15 residues. This chain's CDR3 is CASSPRTGFVETQYF. The CDR3 DNA reads as TGTGCCAGCAGCCCACGGACAGGGTTTGTGGAGACCCAGTACTTC.

This clonotype showed up just a few times. The V and J genes are TRBV29-1 and TRBJ2-5, with 11 bases identical to TRBD2. The CDR3 is 15 residues long. Germline V gene lookup returns CDR1 SQVTM and CDR2 ANQGSEA. V shed 4 bases, J shed 2 bases, and the junction held 6 bases outside the gene matches. CDR3 DNA sequence: TGCAGCGTTGCGCCTAGCGGGGGGTTTCAAGAGACCCAGTACTTC. Amino acid sequence: CSVAPSGGFQETQYF.

The gene calls are TRBV2 and TRBJ2-1, with D perhaps matching TRBD1 (6 bases). Trimming shortened V by 7 bases and J by 6 bases, and 13 bases separated the two germline ends. The CDR3 totals 13 residues. CDR1 is SNHLY, CDR2 FYNNEI, per germline. The CDR3 sequence is CASTKGGGNEQFF. The CDR3 coding sequence is TGTGCCAGCACCAAAGGGGGTGGCAATGAGCAGTTCTTC.

The chain employs TRBV5-1 and TRBJ1-4; 10 positions match TRBD1. There are 16 residues in the CDR3. The ends lost 4 bases at V and 5 bases at J; junction bases unmatched: 8. CDR1 is SGHRS and CDR2 is YFSETQ in the germline V gene. CDR3 nucleotides: TGCGCCAGCAGCCTCACCGGGACAGGGGTGAATGAAAAACTGTTTTTT. Amino acid sequence: CASSLTGTGVNEKLFF.

V usage is TRBV29-1 and J usage is TRBJ1-2, with 8 bases lining up with TRBD1. This CDR3 contains 17 residues. Looked up from germline, CDR1 is SQVTM and CDR2 is ANQGSEA. The ends lost 4 bases at V and 4 bases at J; junction bases unmatched: 17. The CDR3 region has the DNA TGCAGCGTTGTTTCCTGGACAGGGCTGGCGGGTGGCTATGGCTACACCTTC. This codes for CSVVSWTGLAGGYGYTF.

The V and J genes are TRBV4-1 and TRBJ2-7; 12 bases map to TRBD2. The CDR3 length is 17 residues. The J segment lost 0 bases and the V segment lost 5 bases, leaving 8 bases of the junction unmatched. Per germline, CDR1 MGHRA and CDR2 YSYEKL. CDR3 residues: CASSKLAGGPSSYEQYF. As DNA, the CDR3 is TGCGCCAGCAGCAAACTAGCGGGGGGACCAAGCTCCTACGAGCAGTACTTC.

This clonotype was seen a handful of times. The V call is TRBV4-3, the J call TRBJ2-1, with D possibly TRBD2 on 5 matching bases. The closer fit of TRBJ2-5 to the DNA end suggests the J call may be wrong. Germline-derived CDR1 and CDR2 are LGHNA and YSLEER. The CDR3 has 18 amino acids. The chain's CDR3 is CASSQDSSVLASQETQYF. The CDR3 DNA reads as TGCGCCAGCAGCCAAGATTCGAGCGTTCTAGCTTCCCAAGAGACCCAGTACTTC.

This clonotype showed up just a few times. CDR3 bases: TGTGCCAGCAAGCCGGGACACGGACAAGAGACCCAGTACTTC. Amino acid sequence: CASKPGHGQETQYF. The genes are TRBV6-5 and TRBJ2-5, with D possibly being TRBD1 (6 bases). The CDR3 runs 14 residues. Per germline, CDR1 MNHEY and CDR2 SVGAGI. The V end lost 7 bases, the J end lost 2 bases, and 14 bases lay between the germline ends.

The chain combines TRBV5-6 with TRBJ2-6, with 9 bases identical to TRBD1. V trimming: 1 base; J trimming: 0 bases; junction bases outside the gene matches: 2. Per the germline V gene, CDR1 is SGHDT and CDR2 is YYEEEE. This CDR3 contains 17 residues. The CDR3 sequence: CASSLTGGFSGANVLTF. The CDR3 coding sequence is TGTGCCAGCAGCTTGACAGGGGGCTTCTCTGGGGCCAACGTCCTGACTTTC.

This clonotype was observed a few times. J is TRBJ1-1 and V is TRBV7-2, with no clear D. The CDR3 is made up of 13 amino acids. V lost 4 bases, J lost 10 bases, and 16 bases lay in between. The germline CDR1 and CDR2 sequences are SGHTA and FQGNSA. The CDR3, as DNA: TGTGCCAGCAGCTCCAAGGTCGATCTGGGAGCTTTCTTT. It yields the protein CASSSKVDLGAFF.